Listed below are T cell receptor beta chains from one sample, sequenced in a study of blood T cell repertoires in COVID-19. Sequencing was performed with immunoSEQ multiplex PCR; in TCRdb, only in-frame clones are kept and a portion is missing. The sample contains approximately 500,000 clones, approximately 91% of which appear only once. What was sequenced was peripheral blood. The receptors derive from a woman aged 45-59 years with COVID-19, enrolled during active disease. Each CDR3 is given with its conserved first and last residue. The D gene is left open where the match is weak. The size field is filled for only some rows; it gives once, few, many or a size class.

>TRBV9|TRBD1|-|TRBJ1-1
TGTGCCAGCAGCGTAGGCCGTCCCCAGGGGGACCTTAACACTGAAGCTTTCTTT
CASSVGRPQGDLNTEAFF
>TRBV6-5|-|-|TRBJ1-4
TGTGCCAGCAGTTCCTCCGGGAGGGGTAATGAAAAACTGTTTTTT
CASSSSGRGNEKLFF
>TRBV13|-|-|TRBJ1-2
TGTGCCAGCAGCCTGGGGGGGCGTAACTATGGCTACACCTTC
CASSLGGRNYGYTF
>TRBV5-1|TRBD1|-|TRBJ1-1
TGCGCCAGCAGCCCCTCGGCAGGGGGGTACATGAACACTGAAGCTTTCTTT
CASSPSAGGYMNTEAFF
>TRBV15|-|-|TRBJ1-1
TGTGCCACCAGCAGGTTTGGGGGAGGGGACACTGAAGCTTTCTTT
CATSRFGGGDTEAFF
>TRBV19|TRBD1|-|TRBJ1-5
TGTGCCAGTACCACAGGGGATAATCAGCCCCAGCATTTT
CASTTGDNQPQHF
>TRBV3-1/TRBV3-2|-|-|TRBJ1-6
TGTGCCAGCAGCCAAGATCGGGGGAGGACCTATAATTCACCCCTCCACTTT
CASSQDRGRTYNSPLHF
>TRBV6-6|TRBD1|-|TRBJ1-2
TGTGCCAGCAGTTACTCGTCTATGGGACAGGGGAGCGGCTACACCTTC
CASSYSSMGQGSGYTF
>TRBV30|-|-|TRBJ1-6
TGTGCCTGGAGTGAAAGAGTCGATTCACCCCTCCACTTT
CAWSERVDSPLHF
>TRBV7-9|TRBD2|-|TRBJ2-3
TGTGCCAGCAGCTTTGTCCTAGCGGGGCACACAGATACGCAGTATTTT
CASSFVLAGHTDTQYF
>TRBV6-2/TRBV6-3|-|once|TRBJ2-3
TGTGCCAGCAGTTATTTCACTACAAGCACAGATACGCAGTATTTT
CASSYFTTSTDTQYF
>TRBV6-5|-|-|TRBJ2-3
TGTGCCAGCACGTCAGATACGCAGTATTTT
CASTSDTQYF
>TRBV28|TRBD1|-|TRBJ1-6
TGTGCCAGCAGTAAAAACAGGGGGTATAATTCACCCCTCCACTTT
CASSKNRGYNSPLHF
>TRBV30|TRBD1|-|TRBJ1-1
TGTGCCTGGAGCGGGGGGGACAGGGCTCGAGCTTTCTTT
CAWSGGDRARAFF
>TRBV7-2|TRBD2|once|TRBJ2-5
TGTGCCAGCAGCTTGGCACTAGCGGGGGGGCAGACCCAGTACTTC
CASSLALAGGQTQYF
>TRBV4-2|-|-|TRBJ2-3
TGTGCCAGCAGCCAAGGGGGCACTATAGGGGATACGCAGTATTTT
CASSQGGTIGDTQYF
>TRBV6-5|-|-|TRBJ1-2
TGTGCCAGCAGGCAGGGTACGGCGCGCTATGGCTACACCTTC
CASRQGTARYGYTF
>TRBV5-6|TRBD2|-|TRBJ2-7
TGTGCCAGCAGCCACAATAGCGGGGTCGGCGAGCAGTACTTC
CASSHNSGVGEQYF
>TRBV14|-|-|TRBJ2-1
TGTGCCAGCAGCCCAACTCGGGGGTCCTACAATGAGCAGTTCTTC
CASSPTRGSYNEQFF
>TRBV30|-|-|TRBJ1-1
TGTGCCTGGACAGGGCTGAGGACTGAAGCTTTCTTT
CAWTGLRTEAFF
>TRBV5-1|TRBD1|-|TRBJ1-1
TGCGCCAGCAGCCTGAGGGGTGACAGGGGCACTGAAGCTTTCTTT
CASSLRGDRGTEAFF
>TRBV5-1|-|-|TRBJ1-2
TGCGCCAGCAGCTTCGGGACAAGGGGAATTATCGGGACCTATGGCTACACCTTC
CASSFGTRGIIGTYGYTF
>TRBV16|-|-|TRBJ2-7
TGTGCCAGCAGCCCAACAGCACCAGGGGTACCCTACGAGCAGTACTTC
CASSPTAPGVPYEQYF
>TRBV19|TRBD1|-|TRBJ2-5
TGTGCCAGTAGATCACCGGGACAGGGGAGTGGAGAGACCCAGTACTTC
CASRSPGQGSGETQYF
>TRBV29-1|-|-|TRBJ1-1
TGCAGCGTTGAGAACACAGGGTTATGGACTGAAGCTTTCTTT
CSVENTGLWTEAFF